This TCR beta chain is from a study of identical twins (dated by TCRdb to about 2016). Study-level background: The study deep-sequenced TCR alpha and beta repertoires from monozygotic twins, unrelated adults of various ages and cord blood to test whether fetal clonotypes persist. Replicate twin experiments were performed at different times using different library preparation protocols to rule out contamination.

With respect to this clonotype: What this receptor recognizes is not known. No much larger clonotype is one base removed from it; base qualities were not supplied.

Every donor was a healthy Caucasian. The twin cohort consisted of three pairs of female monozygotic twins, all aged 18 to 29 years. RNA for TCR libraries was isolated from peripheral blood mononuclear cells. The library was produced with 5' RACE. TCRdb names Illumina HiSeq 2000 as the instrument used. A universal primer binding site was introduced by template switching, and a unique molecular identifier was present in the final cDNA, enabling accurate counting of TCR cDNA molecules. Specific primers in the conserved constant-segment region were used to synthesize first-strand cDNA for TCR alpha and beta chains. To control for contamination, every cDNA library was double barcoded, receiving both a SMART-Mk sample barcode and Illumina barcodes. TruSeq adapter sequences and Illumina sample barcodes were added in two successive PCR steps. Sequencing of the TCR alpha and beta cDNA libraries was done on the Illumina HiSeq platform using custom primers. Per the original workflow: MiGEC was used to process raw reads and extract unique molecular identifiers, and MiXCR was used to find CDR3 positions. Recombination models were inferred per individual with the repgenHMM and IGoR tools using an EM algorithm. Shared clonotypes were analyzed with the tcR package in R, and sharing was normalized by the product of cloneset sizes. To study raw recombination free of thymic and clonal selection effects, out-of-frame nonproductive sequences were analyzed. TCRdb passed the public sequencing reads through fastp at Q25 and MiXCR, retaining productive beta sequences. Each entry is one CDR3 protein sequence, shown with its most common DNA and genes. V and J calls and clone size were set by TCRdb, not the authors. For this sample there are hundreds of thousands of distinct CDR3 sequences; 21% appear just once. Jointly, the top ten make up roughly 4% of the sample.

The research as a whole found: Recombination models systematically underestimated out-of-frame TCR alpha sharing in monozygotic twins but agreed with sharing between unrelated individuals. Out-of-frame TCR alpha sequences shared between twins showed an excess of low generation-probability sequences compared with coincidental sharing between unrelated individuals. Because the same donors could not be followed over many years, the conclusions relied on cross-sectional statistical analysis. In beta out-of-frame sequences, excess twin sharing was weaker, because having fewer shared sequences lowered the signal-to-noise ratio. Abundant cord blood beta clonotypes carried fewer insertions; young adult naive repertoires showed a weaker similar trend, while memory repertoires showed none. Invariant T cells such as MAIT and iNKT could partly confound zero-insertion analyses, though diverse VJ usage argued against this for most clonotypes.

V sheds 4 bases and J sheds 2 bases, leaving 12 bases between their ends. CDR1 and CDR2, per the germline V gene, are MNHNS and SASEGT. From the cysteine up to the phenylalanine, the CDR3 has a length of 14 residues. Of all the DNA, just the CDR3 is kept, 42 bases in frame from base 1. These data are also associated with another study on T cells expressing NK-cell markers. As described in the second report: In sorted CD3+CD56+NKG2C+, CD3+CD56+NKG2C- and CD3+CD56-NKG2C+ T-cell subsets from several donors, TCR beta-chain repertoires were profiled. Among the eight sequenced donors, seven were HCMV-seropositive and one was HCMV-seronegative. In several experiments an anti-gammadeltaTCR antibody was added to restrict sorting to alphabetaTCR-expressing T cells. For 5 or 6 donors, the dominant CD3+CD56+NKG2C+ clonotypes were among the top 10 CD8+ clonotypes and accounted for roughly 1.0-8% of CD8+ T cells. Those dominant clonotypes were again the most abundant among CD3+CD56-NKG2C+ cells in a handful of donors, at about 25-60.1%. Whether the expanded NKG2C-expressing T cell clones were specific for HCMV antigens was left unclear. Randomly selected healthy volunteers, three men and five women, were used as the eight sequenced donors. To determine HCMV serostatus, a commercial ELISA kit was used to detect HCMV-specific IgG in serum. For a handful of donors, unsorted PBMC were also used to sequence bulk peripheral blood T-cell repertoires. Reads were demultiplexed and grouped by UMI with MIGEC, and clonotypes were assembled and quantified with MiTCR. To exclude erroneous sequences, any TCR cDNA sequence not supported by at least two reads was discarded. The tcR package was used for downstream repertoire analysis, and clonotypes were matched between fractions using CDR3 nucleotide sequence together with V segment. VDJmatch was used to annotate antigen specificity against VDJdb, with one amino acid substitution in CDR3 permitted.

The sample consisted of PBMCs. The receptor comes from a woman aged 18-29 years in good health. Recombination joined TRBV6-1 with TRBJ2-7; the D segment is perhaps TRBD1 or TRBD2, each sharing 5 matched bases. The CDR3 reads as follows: CASSGRDGTYEQYF. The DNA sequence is TGTGCCAGCAGTGGCCGGGACGGAACCTACGAGCAGTACTTC.